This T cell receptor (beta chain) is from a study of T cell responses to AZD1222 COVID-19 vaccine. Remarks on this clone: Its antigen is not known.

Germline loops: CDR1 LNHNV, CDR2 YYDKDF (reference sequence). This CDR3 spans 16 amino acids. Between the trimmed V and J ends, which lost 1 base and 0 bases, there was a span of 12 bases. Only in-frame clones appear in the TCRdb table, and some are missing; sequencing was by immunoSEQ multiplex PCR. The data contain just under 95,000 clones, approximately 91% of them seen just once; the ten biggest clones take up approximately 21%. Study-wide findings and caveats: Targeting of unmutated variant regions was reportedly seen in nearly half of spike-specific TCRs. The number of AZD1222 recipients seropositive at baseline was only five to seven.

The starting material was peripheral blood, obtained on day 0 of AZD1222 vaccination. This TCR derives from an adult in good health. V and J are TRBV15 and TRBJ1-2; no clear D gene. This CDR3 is CATSRVGRAANYGYTF. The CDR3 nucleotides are TGTGCCACCAGCAGAGTGGGCCGCGCCGCTAACTATGGCTACACCTTC.